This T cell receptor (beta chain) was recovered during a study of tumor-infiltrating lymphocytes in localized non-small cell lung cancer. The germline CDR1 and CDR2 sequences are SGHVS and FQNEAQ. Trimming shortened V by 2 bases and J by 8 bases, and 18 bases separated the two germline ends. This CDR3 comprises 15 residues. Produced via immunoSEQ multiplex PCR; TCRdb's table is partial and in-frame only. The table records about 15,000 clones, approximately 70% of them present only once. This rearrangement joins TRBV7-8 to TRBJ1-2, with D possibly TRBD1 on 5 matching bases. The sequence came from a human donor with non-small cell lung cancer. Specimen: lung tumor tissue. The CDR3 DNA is TGTGCCAGCAGCTTACGGTCGGTTGGGGACGGGGGCTACACCTTC. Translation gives CASSLRSVGDGGYTF.